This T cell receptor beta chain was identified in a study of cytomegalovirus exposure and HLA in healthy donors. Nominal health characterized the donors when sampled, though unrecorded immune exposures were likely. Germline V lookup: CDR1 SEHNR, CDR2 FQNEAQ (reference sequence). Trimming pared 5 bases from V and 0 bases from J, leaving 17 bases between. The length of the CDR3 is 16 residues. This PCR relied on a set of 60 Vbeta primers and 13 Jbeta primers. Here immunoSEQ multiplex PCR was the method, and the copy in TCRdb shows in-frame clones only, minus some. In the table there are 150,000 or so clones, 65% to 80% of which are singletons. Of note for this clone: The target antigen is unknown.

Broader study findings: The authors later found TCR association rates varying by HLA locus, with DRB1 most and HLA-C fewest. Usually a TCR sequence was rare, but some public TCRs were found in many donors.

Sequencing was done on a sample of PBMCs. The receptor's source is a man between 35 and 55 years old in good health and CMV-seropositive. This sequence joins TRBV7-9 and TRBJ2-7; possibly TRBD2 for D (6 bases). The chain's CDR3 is CASSPSGGASSYEQYF. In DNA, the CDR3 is TGTGCCAGCAGCCCCTCGGGCGGGGCAAGCTCCTACGAGCAGTACTTC.